This is a list of T cell receptor beta chains from one sample in a study of CD8+CD57+ T cells in acquired aplastic anemia. MiXCR, run by TCRdb on the reads, gives a single entry per CDR3 protein. The table has 110,000 or so distinct CDR3 sequences, roughly 55% seen once; the top ten hold about 29%. Sequencing used sorted CD4+, CD8+, or CD8+CD57+ T cells (not recorded which) from PBMCs. The source of these receptors is a human donor with aplastic anemia. Each CDR3 is given without its conserved first and last residue. The D gene is left open where the match is weak. A clone size is listed for some rows: how often the clone was seen (once, few, many), or a class if it is expanded.

V	size	J	D	CDR3
TRBV15	many	TRBJ2-1	TRBD2	ATSSGGLAGGLFQGEQF
TRBV10-2	NA	TRBJ2-1	TRBD2	ASSVVAGAYNEQF
TRBV15	NA	TRBJ1-2	TRBD1	ATSSRDRGRGNYGYT
TRBV11-2	few	TRBJ2-5	NA	ASSLDLQGGWETQY
TRBV7-9	once	TRBJ2-7	TRBD2	ASSLELSGGHEQY
TRBV10-3	NA	TRBJ2-7	TRBD1	AISEWTGGYEQY
TRBV20-1	once	TRBJ2-7	TRBD2	SASSPPGGYEQY
TRBV2	NA	TRBJ1-2	TRBD1	ASSLDRVVKGYT
TRBV20-1	NA	TRBJ1-2	NA	SARGIQSGGYT
TRBV20-1	few	TRBJ2-7	NA	SARVGPFIAHEQY
TRBV20-1	NA	TRBJ2-1	NA	SARDVAVVQF
TRBV7-9	many	TRBJ1-4	NA	ASSLQAVPNEKLF
TRBV2	NA	TRBJ2-6	NA	ASSFRSGANVLT
TRBV7-9	NA	TRBJ2-5	NA	ASSLGQEWETQY
TRBV24-1	NA	TRBJ2-3	NA	ATSDLVTDTQY
TRBV12-3/TRBV12-4	many	TRBJ2-7	NA	ASSLGQGLISYEQY
TRBV7-9	NA	TRBJ2-5	NA	ASSRLAPQGETQY